This T cell receptor beta chain was captured by sequencing in a study of technical replicates of blood from several donors. Using immunoSEQ multiplex PCR, the repertoire was profiled, and TCRdb retains in-frame clones only, with some absent. The table has approximately 92,000 clones, about 95% seen once. The germline gives CDR1 MDHEN, CDR2 SYDVKM. The V segment lost 11 bases and the J segment 3 bases; nucleotides outside the gene matches: 10. CDR3 size: 13 residues. The TCR originated in a human donor in good health. The J gene is TRBJ2-7, the V gene TRBV28, with TRBD2 matching over 7 bases. The sequenced material came from T cells isolated from PBMCs. The CDR3 DNA sequence: TGTGCCGCCGGGCCAGCGGGACTCTACGAGCAGTACTTC. This sequence encodes CAAGPAGLYEQYF.